A selection of T cell receptor beta chains follows, all from one sample in a study of regulatory T cells in long-lasting Graves disease. Via MiXCR, TCRdb re-called the multiplex PCR reads, giving one row per CDR3 protein. The sample has hundreds of thousands of distinct CDR3 sequences, about 32% seen once; the top ten hold under 50%. The material was peripheral blood mononuclear cells (PBMCs), obtained when the disease was refractory, from a patient treated with antithyroid drugs. The source is a female donor with Graves disease. CDR3s include the opening cysteine and the closing phenylalanine or tryptophan. A D gene is named only where the DNA matches it firmly. Clone size is not always given. Where it is, it says once, few, many or a class for expanded clones.

clone_size | d_call | j_call | v_call | cdr3_aa | cdr3_nt
- | - | TRBJ1-2 | TRBV19 | CASSPLAPMSGSAYGYTF | TGTGCCAGTAGTCCCCTAGCTCCTATGAGTGGATCTGCTTATGGCTACACCTTC
- | - | TRBJ2-1 | TRBV5-1 | CASSPTPVGSLSDEQFF | TGCGCCAGCAGCCCAACCCCGGTGGGGAGCCTCTCCGATGAGCAGTTCTTC
- | - | TRBJ1-1 | TRBV19 | CASSDRIQMNTEAFF | TGTGCCAGTAGTGACAGGATACAAATGAACACTGAAGCTTTCTTT
- | - | TRBJ1-2 | TRBV10-3 | CAISVQGFYGYTF | TGTGCCATCAGCGTACAGGGTTTCTATGGCTACACCTTC
many | TRBD1 | TRBJ1-2 | TRBV11-2 | CASSTGQGAPGYTF | TGTGCCAGCAGCACTGGACAGGGGGCGCCTGGCTACACCTTC
- | - | TRBJ2-7 | TRBV7-9 | CASSPSASSYEQYF | TGTGCCAGCAGCCCTTCAGCTAGCTCCTACGAGCAGTACTTC
- | TRBD1 | TRBJ1-5 | TRBV19 | CASSWGQGYQPQHF | TGTGCCAGTAGTTGGGGACAGGGCTATCAGCCCCAGCATTTT
- | TRBD2 | TRBJ2-7 | TRBV20-1 | CSARDWGLATYEQYF | TGCAGTGCTAGAGATTGGGGACTAGCTACGTACGAGCAGTACTTC
- | - | TRBJ2-5 | TRBV2 | CASKGPGMRETQYF | TGTGCCAGCAAAGGTCCCGGGATGCGAGAGACCCAGTACTTC
few | - | TRBJ1-5 | TRBV2 | CASSELGGLNQPQHF | TGTGCCAGCAGCGAATTGGGGGGCCTCAATCAGCCCCAGCATTTT
- | - | TRBJ1-1 | TRBV5-1 | CASSLEGSPNTEAFF | TGCGCCAGCAGCTTGGAGGGCAGCCCGAACACTGAAGCTTTCTTT
- | - | TRBJ1-2 | TRBV6-1 | CASSQNSAQGYGYTF | TGTGCCAGCAGCCAAAACTCTGCGCAGGGCTATGGCTACACCTTC
many | - | TRBJ2-7 | TRBV12-3/TRBV12-4 | CASSLTQGVDEQYF | TGTGCCAGCAGTTTAACACAGGGAGTAGACGAGCAGTACTTC
few | TRBD2 | TRBJ2-7 | TRBV3-1 | CASSQEIAGLGEQYF | TGTGCCAGCAGCCAAGAGATAGCGGGATTGGGGGAGCAGTACTTC
- | - | TRBJ2-7 | TRBV20-1 | CSARDRWESSYEQYF | TGCAGTGCTAGAGATCGGTGGGAGAGCTCCTACGAGCAGTACTTC
- | TRBD1 | TRBJ2-5 | TRBV19 | CASSILTGVTSTATQYF | TGTGCCAGTAGTATCTTAACAGGGGTAACGTCTACGGCGACCCAGTACTTC
few | - | TRBJ2-2 | TRBV29-1 | CSWREANTGELFF | TGCAGCTGGAGGGAGGCGAACACCGGGGAGCTGTTTTTT
- | TRBD2 | TRBJ2-5 | TRBV20-1 | CSARARRGAGVGETQYF | TGCAGTGCTAGAGCCCGCCGGGGAGCGGGAGTGGGAGAGACCCAGTACTTC
- | TRBD1 | TRBJ2-5 | TRBV19 | CASSHRQGSETQYF | TGTGCCAGTAGTCATCGACAGGGATCCGAGACCCAGTACTTC
- | - | TRBJ2-7 | TRBV6-5 | CASSYGTPSSYEQYF | TGTGCCAGCAGTTACGGGACTCCTAGCTCCTACGAGCAGTACTTC
- | - | TRBJ1-2 | TRBV20-1 | CSAMAGFYGYTF | TGCAGTGCTATGGCAGGGTTCTATGGCTACACCTTC
- | TRBD1 | TRBJ2-5 | TRBV29-1 | CSVDRGGETQYF | TGCAGCGTCGACAGGGGCGGGGAGACCCAGTACTTC
- | TRBD1 | TRBJ1-5 | TRBV12-3/TRBV12-4 | CASSSGTGTSGQPQHF | TGTGCCAGCAGTAGTGGGACAGGGACCTCGGGGCAGCCCCAGCATTTT
few | - | TRBJ1-3 | TRBV28 | CASIPGGTEGTIYF | TGTGCCAGCATCCCCGGCGGCACGGAGGGCACCATATATTTT
few | - | TRBJ1-2 | TRBV6-1 | CASRPTASGGYTF | TGTGCCAGCAGGCCAACAGCCTCCGGTGGCTACACCTTC
few | - | TRBJ1-5 | TRBV20-1 | CSAGQSNQPQHF | TGCAGTGCTGGACAGAGCAATCAGCCCCAGCATTTT
- | - | TRBJ1-6 | TRBV6-1 | CASSPGGPFSPLHF | TGTGCCAGCAGTCCTGGAGGCCCCTTTTCACCCCTCCACTTT
- | - | TRBJ2-5 | TRBV10-3 | CAISESSQETQYF | TGTGCCATCAGTGAGTCGTCTCAAGAGACCCAGTACTTC
- | - | TRBJ1-1 | TRBV7-8 | CASSPKLFSNTEAFF | TGTGCCAGCAGCCCAAAACTGTTTTCGAACACTGAAGCTTTCTTT
few | - | TRBJ1-3 | TRBV3-1 | CASSQGTSGNTIYF | TGTGCCAGCAGCCAAGGGACATCTGGAAACACCATATATTTT
many | - | TRBJ2-7 | TRBV10-3 | CAIRETYEQYF | TGTGCCATAAGGGAAACCTACGAGCAGTACTTC
- | - | TRBJ1-5 | TRBV12-3/TRBV12-4 | CASSFSEFNQPQHF | TGTGCCAGCAGTTTTTCAGAGTTCAATCAGCCCCAGCATTTT
- | - | TRBJ1-1 | TRBV20-1 | CSARAPKGRLNTEAFF | TGCAGTGCTAGAGCTCCAAAGGGGCGGTTGAACACTGAAGCTTTCTTT
- | - | TRBJ1-2 | TRBV6-2/TRBV6-3 | CASIPGSYYGYTF | TGTGCCAGCATCCCGGGATCTTACTATGGCTACACCTTC
few | TRBD1 | TRBJ1-4 | TRBV3-1 | CASSQGTAEKLFF | TGTGCCAGCAGCCAGGGGACAGCTGAAAAACTGTTTTTT
few | TRBD2 | TRBJ2-7 | TRBV20-1 | CSARGASGRAYEQYF | TGCAGTGCTAGAGGGGCTAGCGGGAGAGCATACGAGCAGTACTTC
few | - | TRBJ1-2 | TRBV5-1 | CASSLSDTLYGYTF | TGCGCCAGCAGCTTGAGTGACACCCTCTATGGCTACACCTTC
many | TRBD1 | TRBJ1-4 | TRBV12-3/TRBV12-4 | CASRPGTGNPNEKLFF | TGTGCCAGCAGACCCGGGACAGGGAATCCTAATGAAAAACTGTTTTTT
few | - | TRBJ1-2 | TRBV20-1 | CKAPANYGYTF | TGCAAGGCCCCTGCTAACTATGGCTACACCTTC
- | - | TRBJ1-1 | TRBV19 | CASSGVMNTEAFF | TGTGCCAGCAGTGGAGTGATGAACACTGAAGCTTTCTTT
many | TRBD1 | TRBJ1-2 | TRBV12-3/TRBV12-4 | CASNHPGTGNGYTF | TGTGCCAGCAATCACCCCGGGACAGGGAATGGCTACACCTTC
- | - | TRBJ1-6 | TRBV7-3 | CASSLTASNSPLHF | TGTGCCAGCAGCTTAACAGCCTCTAATTCACCCCTCCACTTT
- | - | TRBJ2-1 | TRBV30 | CAWRGSGNEQFF | TGTGCCTGGAGGGGGTCGGGGAATGAGCAGTTCTTC
- | - | TRBJ1-2 | TRBV7-9 | CASSPPSIDSIHGYTF | TGTGCCAGCAGTCCACCTAGCATCGACAGTATCCATGGCTACACCTTC